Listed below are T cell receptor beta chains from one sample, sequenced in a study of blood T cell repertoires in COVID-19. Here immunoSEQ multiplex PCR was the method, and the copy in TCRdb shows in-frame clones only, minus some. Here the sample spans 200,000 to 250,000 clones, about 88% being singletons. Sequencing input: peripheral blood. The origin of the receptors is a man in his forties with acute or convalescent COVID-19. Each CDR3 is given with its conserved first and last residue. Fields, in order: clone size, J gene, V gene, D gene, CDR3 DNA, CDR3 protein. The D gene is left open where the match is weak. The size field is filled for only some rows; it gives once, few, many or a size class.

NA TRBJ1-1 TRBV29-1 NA TGCAGCGTTGCAGGGCGGGGGAACACTGAAGCTTTCTTT CSVAGRGNTEAFF
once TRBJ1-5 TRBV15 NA TGTGCCACCAGCAGCGGTTTACTCAACGTTAGCAATCAGCCCCAGCATTTT CATSSGLLNVSNQPQHF
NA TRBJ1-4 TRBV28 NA TGTGCCAGCAGTTCAGGGTCCAGAAACACTAATGAAAAACTGTTTTTT CASSSGSRNTNEKLFF
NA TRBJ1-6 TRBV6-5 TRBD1 TGTGCCAGCAGTAGGACAGGGGACTATTCACCCCTCCACTTT CASSRTGDYSPLHF
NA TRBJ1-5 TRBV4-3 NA TGCGCCAGCAGCCAAGATCATAACAGCTATCAGCCCCAGCATTTT CASSQDHNSYQPQHF
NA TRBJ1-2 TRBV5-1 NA TGCGCCAGCAGCGATAAACCAGGTACATTCTATGGCTACACCTTC CASSDKPGTFYGYTF
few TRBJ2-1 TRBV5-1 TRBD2 TGCGCCAGCAGAAGCGGACTAGCGGAATACAATGAGCAGTTCTTC CASRSGLAEYNEQFF
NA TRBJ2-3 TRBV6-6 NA TGTGCCAGCAGGAAGGGCGGGGGCCAAGATACGCAGTATTTT CASRKGGGQDTQYF
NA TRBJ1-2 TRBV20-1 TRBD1 TGCAGTGCTAGTCTACAGGGGGCAAACTATGGCTACACCTTC CSASLQGANYGYTF
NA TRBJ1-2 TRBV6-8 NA TGTGCCAGCCGTCATTCGAAAGCGTCCTCCGGTCGCTACACCTTC CASRHSKASSGRYTF
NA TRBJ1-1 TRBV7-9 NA TGTGCCAGCAGCTTAGATCAGGGTCAGAACACTGAAGCTTTCTTT CASSLDQGQNTEAFF
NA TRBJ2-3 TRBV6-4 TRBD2 TGTGCCAGCAGTGATAGCGGGGGCGAGGGAGATACGCAGTATTTT CASSDSGGEGDTQYF
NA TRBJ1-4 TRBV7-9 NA TGTGCCAGCAGCCCCGGGACATACACAACTAATGAAAAACTGTTTTTT CASSPGTYTTNEKLFF
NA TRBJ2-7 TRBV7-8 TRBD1 TGTGCCAGCAGCTTAGCGTTGGGGACAGGGAGTTCCGAGCAGTACTTC CASSLALGTGSSEQYF
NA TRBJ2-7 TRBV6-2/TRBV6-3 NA TGTGCCAGCAGCTCGACAGCCCTGAGCTCCTACGAGCAGTACTTC CASSSTALSSYEQYF
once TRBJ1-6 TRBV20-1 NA TGCTGTGCTAGTGGGGACTGGGGCGCCCCTGGTACCCTCCACTTT CCASGDWGAPGTLHF
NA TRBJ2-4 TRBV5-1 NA TGCGCCAGCAGCTTATCGACATTAGCCAAAAACATTCAGTACTTC CASSLSTLAKNIQYF
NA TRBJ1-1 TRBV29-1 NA TGCAGCGCTAGCGGGGCCCAGGGGACTATGAACACTGAAGCTTTCTTT CSASGAQGTMNTEAFF
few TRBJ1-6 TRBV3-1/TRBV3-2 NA TGTGCCAGCAGCCTCGGGGTAGGGGGAAAGGGTTCACCCCTCCACTTT CASSLGVGGKGSPLHF
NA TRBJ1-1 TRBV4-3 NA TGCGCCAGCAGCTCAGGCGGGGGACACCAAAACACTGAAGCTTTCTTT CASSSGGGHQNTEAFF
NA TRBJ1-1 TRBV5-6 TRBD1 TGTGCCAGCAGCTTGGTTGTACAGGGGGCAAGAGAAGCTTTCTTT CASSLVVQGAREAFF
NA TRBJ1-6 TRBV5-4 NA TGTGCCAGCAGCCCCGGACACGGGAGTTCACCCCTCCACTTT CASSPGHGSSPLHF
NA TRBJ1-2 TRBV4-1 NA TGCGCCAGCAGCCAAGTTGCGGGGTTCGGCTACACCTTC CASSQVAGFGYTF
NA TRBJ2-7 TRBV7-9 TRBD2 TGTGCCAGCAGCTATGAAAGGGGAGCGGGGGAGCAGTACTTC CASSYERGAGEQYF
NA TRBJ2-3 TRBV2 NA TGTGCCAGCAGGGGCGGGACTACAGATACGCAGTATTTT CASRGGTTDTQYF
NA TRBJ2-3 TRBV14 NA TGTGCCAGCAGCCAAGATCTTGACAGGCATACGCAGTATTTT CASSQDLDRHTQYF
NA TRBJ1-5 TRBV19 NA TGTGCCAGTAGTATTTCAAGCCGGCGGGGGAATCAGCCCCAGCATTTT CASSISSRRGNQPQHF
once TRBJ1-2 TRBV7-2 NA TGTGCCAGCAGCCCCATCGACAGGTCGGCAGCTAACTATGGCTACACCTTC CASSPIDRSAANYGYTF
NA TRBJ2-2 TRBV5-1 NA TGCGCCAGCAGCTCGGGAAGGGAAGAGACCGGGGAGCTGTTTTTT CASSSGREETGELFF
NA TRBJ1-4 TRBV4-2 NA TGTGCCAGCAGCCCCCGGGACAATCTAGGAGAAAAACTGTTTTTT CASSPRDNLGEKLFF
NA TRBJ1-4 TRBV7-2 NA TGTGCCAGCAGCAAGGGTAGGGGTAATGAAAAACTGTTTTTT CASSKGRGNEKLFF
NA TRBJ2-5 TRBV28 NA TGTGCCAGCAGCGGCTCCGGAACAGTAGGGACCCAGTACTTC CASSGSGTVGTQYF
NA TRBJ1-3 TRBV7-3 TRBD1 TGTGCCAGCAGCTTAGGGACAGGGGCGACTGGAAACACCATATATTTT CASSLGTGATGNTIYF
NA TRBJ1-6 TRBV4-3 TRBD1 TGCGCCAGCAGCCAAGTCCTGACAGGGAATAATTCACCCCTCCACTTT CASSQVLTGNNSPLHF
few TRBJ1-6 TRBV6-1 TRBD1 TGTGCCAGCAGTGATCGACAGGGGTATAATTCACCCCTCCACTTT CASSDRQGYNSPLHF
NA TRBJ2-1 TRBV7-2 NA TGTGCCAGCAGCCCAACTAGCCCTGGGTCCTACAATGAGCAGTTCTTC CASSPTSPGSYNEQFF
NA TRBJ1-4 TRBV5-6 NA TGTGCCAGCAGCCTCGGAGCAACTAATGAAAAACTGTTTTTT CASSLGATNEKLFF
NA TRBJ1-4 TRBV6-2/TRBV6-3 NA TGTGCCAGCAGTCGGGGAGAGGAAAAACTGTTTTTT CASSRGEEKLFF
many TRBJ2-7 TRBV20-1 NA TGCAGTGCCAAACAGGGCTACGAGCAGTACTTC CSAKQGYEQYF
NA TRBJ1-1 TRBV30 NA TGTGCCTGGAGCCCTCAGGTATCCTATTCGAACACTGAAGCTTTCTTT CAWSPQVSYSNTEAFF
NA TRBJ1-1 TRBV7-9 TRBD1 TGTGCCAGCAGCCCACCGGGTTTAGCAGGGGGGATGAACACTGAAGCTTTCTTT CASSPPGLAGGMNTEAFF
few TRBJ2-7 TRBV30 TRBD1 TGTGCCTGGAGACCCCGGGACAGGATATCCTACGAGCAGTACTTC CAWRPRDRISYEQYF
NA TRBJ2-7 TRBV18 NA TGTGCCAGCTCACCCCCAACACGATACGAGCAGTACTTC CASSPPTRYEQYF
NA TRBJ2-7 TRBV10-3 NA TGTGCCATCAGCGACGCAGGCGGGCTATCCGAGCAGTACTTC CAISDAGGLSEQYF
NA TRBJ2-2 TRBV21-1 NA TGTGCCAGCAGCACCCACGGGAGGGGGAACACCGGGGAGCTGTTTTTT CASSTHGRGNTGELFF
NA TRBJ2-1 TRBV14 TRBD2 TGTGCCAGCAGCCCAGCTTTAGCGGGGGCCGTATACAATGAGCAGTTCTTC CASSPALAGAVYNEQFF
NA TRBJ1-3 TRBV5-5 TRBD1 TGTGCCAGCAGCGCGGGACAGGGAACTGGAAACACCATATATTTT CASSAGQGTGNTIYF
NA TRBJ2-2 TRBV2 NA TGTGCCAGCTCAACGGGAGTATCGACCGGGGAGCTGTTTTTT CASSTGVSTGELFF
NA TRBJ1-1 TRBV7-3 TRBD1 TGTGCCAGCAGCATACAGGGGGACACTGAAGCTTTCTTT CASSIQGDTEAFF
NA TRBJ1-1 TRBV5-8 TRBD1 TGTGCCAGCAGCTTGGACCCGGGACAGATAATGAACACTGAAGCTTTCTTT CASSLDPGQIMNTEAFF
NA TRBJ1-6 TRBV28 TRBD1 TGTGCCAGCAGTTTCATGACAGGGGACAATTCACCCCTCCACTTT CASSFMTGDNSPLHF
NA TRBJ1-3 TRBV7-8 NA TGTGCCAGCAGCCCTAGTCCTCCGGGACAAATTAGAAACACCATATATTTT CASSPSPPGQIRNTIYF
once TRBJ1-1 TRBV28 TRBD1 TGTGCCAGCAATGTCGGGACAGGGGTGAACACTGAAGCTTTCTTT CASNVGTGVNTEAFF
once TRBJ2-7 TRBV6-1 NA TGTGCCAGCAGTGAAGCCCTCTCGACTGAGACCTACGAGCAGTACTTC CASSEALSTETYEQYF